A single sample is the source of the 12 T cell receptor beta chains below, sequenced in a study of blood T cell repertoires in COVID-19. Repertoires were generated with immunoSEQ multiplex PCR, while TCRdb's copy carries only in-frame clones and drops some. The data hold 130,000 or so clones, with about 82% observed a single time. Sample: peripheral blood. The receptor set was obtained from a man aged 55 to 70 with active or convalescent COVID-19.

This chain joins TRBV6-6 and TRBJ1-1; D gene ambiguous. There are 13 residues in the CDR3. V was cut by 0 bases and J by 2 bases, with 4 bases left in between. The germline CDR1 and CDR2 sequences are MNHNY and SVGAGI (reference sequence). The DNA for the CDR3 is TGTGCCAGCAGTTACTCCATCAACACTGAAGCTTTCTTT. Its translation is CASSYSINTEAFF.

This sequence joins TRBV28 and TRBJ2-1, with TRBD1 matching 8 bases. The CDR3 totals 13 residues. In germline, CDR1 is MDHEN, CDR2 SYDVKM. Unmatched junction bases numbered 0, after V lost 2 bases and J lost 6 bases. DNA for the CDR3: TGTGCCAGCAGTTTACAGGGGGCCAATGAGCAGTTCTTC. It specifies CASSLQGANEQFF.

V is TRBV5-4 and J is TRBJ1-4; 8 bases match TRBD1. Germline V gene lookup returns CDR1 SGHNT and CDR2 YYREEE (reference sequence). J was trimmed by 5 bases and V by 3 bases; bases with no gene match: 3. The CDR3 is made up of 14 amino acids. This CDR3 reads CASSSRQGNEKLFF. DNA of the CDR3: TGTGCCAGCAGCTCTAGACAGGGGAATGAAAAACTGTTTTTT.

This chain uses TRBV5-4 with TRBJ2-7; TRBD1 agrees at 8 bases. Germline-derived CDR1 and CDR2 are SGHNT and YYREEE (reference sequence). V shed 2 bases, J shed 5 bases, and the junction held 3 bases outside the gene matches. This CDR3 comprises 13 residues. The CDR3 loop reads CASSFDRGHEQYF. The DNA for the CDR3 is TGTGCCAGCAGCTTCGACAGGGGCCACGAGCAGTACTTC.

Details on this clone: The limits of the CDR3 on the DNA are not certain, so only TCRdb's listed CDR3 is given. The chain's CDR3 is CASTSGQGWSWPQHF. V gene TRBV19 combines with J gene TRBJ1-5; TRBD1 is the table's D call and was not checked against the DNA. The CDR3 is 15 amino acids long, termini counted. Per the germline V gene, CDR1 is LNHDA and CDR2 is SQIVND (reference sequence).

This clone was picked up a small number of times. The V gene is TRBV7-2, the J gene TRBJ1-1, with D maybe TRBD1 (5 bases). The CDR3 totals 13 residues. With 5 bases removed from V and 3 bases from J, the gap between germline ends came to 10 bases. Looked up from germline, CDR1 is SGHTA and CDR2 is FQGNSA. CDR3 region: CASSPQTDTEAFF. CDR3 DNA: TGTGCCAGCAGCCCCCAGACAGACACTGAAGCTTTCTTT. Full variable domain (remainder filled in from reference TRBV7-2 and TRBJ1-1): GAGVSQSPSNKVTEKGKDVELRCDPISGHTALYWYRQSLGQGLEFLIYFQGNSAPDKSGLPSDRFSAERTGGSVSTLTIQRTQQEDSAVYLCASSPQTDTEAFFGQGTRLTVV.

Only one count was recorded for this clone. The chain combines TRBV19 with TRBJ2-4; 7 nucleotides match TRBD1. V was clipped by 5 bases and J by 3 bases; unmatched bases: 13. The CDR3 length is 17 residues. The germline V gene has CDR1 LNHDA and CDR2 SQIVND (reference sequence). This CDR3 is CASSPGQLFLGKNIQYF. In DNA form, the CDR3 reads TGTGCCAGTAGTCCGGGACAGCTGTTCCTCGGCAAAAACATTCAGTACTTC.

This chain links TRBV11-2 with TRBJ2-7, with 9 bases matching TRBD2. Germline V gives CDR1 SGHAT, CDR2 FQNNGV. The CDR3 extends over 15 amino acids. V lost 2 bases, J lost 7 bases, and 9 bases stayed unmatched. The CDR3 is CASSLSAGGGREQYF. CDR3 coding DNA: TGTGCCAGCAGCTTATCAGCGGGAGGAGGGAGAGAGCAGTACTTC.

This sequence joins TRBV19 and TRBJ2-1; 16 bases are a match to TRBD2. J lost 2 bases, V lost 0 bases, and 4 bases had no gene match. CDR3 length: 19 amino acids. The V gene's germline CDR1 is LNHDA and CDR2 SQIVND (reference sequence). The CDR3 sequence: CASSIEGTSGRATYNEQFF. In nucleotides, the CDR3 is TGTGCCAGTAGTATAGAGGGGACTAGCGGGAGGGCCACCTACAATGAGCAGTTCTTC.

The V gene is TRBV6-5, the J gene TRBJ1-6, with D unresolved. There are 13 residues in the CDR3. V lost 2 bases and J lost 10, with 9 bases in between. Germline CDR1 reads MNHEY; CDR2 reads SVGAGI. The CDR3 region has the DNA TGTGCCAGCAGTTACAGAGACGGGTCACCCCTCCACTTT. It codes for CASSYRDGSPLHF.

V usage is TRBV7-8 and J usage is TRBJ2-3; 7 positions match TRBD2. CDR3 length: 15 residues. Trimming at V came to 3 bases and at J to 0 bases, leaving 3 bases not matched to a gene. The germline CDR1 and CDR2 sequences are SGHVS and FQNEAQ. The CDR3 nucleotides are TGTGCCAGCAGCTTGGGTAGCGGGAGCACAGATACGCAGTATTTT. This gives the protein CASSLGSGSTDTQYF.

This clone was recorded a few times. The chain uses TRBV12-3 or TRBV12-4 and TRBJ1-1; D is unclear. Trimming pared 0 bases from V and 3 bases from J, leaving 5 bases between. This CDR3 has 13 residues. CDR3 loop: CASSLAGDTEAFF. The DNA for the CDR3 is TGTGCCAGCAGTTTAGCGGGAGACACTGAAGCTTTCTTT.